This TCR beta chain is drawn from a study of chemoradiotherapy in HPV16-positive cancers. Whole-study findings and limits: HPV-specific T cells were functionally defined from only a couple of HPV16-positive patients.

Germline CDR1 and CDR2: MNHNS and SASEGT. The CDR3 is 13 amino acids. V lost 5 bases to trimming and J lost 1 base, with 8 bases between them. This clone appeared a single time. Its antigen is not identified. TCRdb keeps only in-frame clones here, not all; method: immunoSEQ multiplex PCR. This table has some 7,400 clones, roughly four fifths appearing once. The clonotype originates from a human donor with HPV-associated anogenital cancer. The chain links TRBV6-1 to TRBJ1-1; unclear D gene. The sequenced sample was tumor tissue, obtained from a patient who underwent chemoradiotherapy. CDR3 bases: TGTGCCAGCAGTCGGAAGGAGAACACTGAAGCTTTCTTT. It translates to CASSRKENTEAFF.